The next 5 T cell receptor beta chains were all read from a single sample in a study of metastatic and nonmetastatic thyroid tumors. With MiXCR, TCRdb reprocessed the PCR reads. Of about 15,000 clones detected, more than 20% appear once; the ten largest clones hold about a tenth. Thyroid surgery had not been preceded by any treatment in any patient. The specimen was tumor tissue. These receptors were obtained from a female donor with papillary thyroid cancer or a benign thyroid nodule (not recorded which). Some clones in this sample may be carry-over from other donors' samples.

This clone was counted a few times. This rearrangement joins TRBV27 to TRBJ1-2, with 8 bases that match TRBD1. Germline CDR1 is MNHEY and CDR2 is SMNVEV (reference sequence). The CDR3 length is 14 residues. J lost 7 bases, V lost 10 bases, and 14 bases had no gene match. CDR3 nucleotide sequence: TGTGCCACCTCTAAGGACAGGGCCTTCGGTGGCTACACCTTC. Amino acids: CATSKDRAFGGYTF.

This sequence joins TRBV20-1 and TRBJ2-1; D uncertain. This CDR3 region has 12 residues. Germline lookup yields CDR1 DFQATT and CDR2 SNEGSKA (reference sequence). V lost 7 bases and J 6 bases, leaving 13 bases between the germline ends. The CDR3 DNA sequence: TGCAGTGGGATATCCAGTCCCAATGAGCAGTTCTTC. It yields the protein CSGISSPNEQFF.

This sequence joins TRBV30 and TRBJ1-1; D gene uncertain. Germline-derived CDR1 and CDR2 are GTSNPN and SVGIG (reference sequence). V was clipped by 2 bases and J by 0 bases, with 13 bases between them. CDR3 length equals 15 residues. This CDR3 is CAWSPSGGLNTEAFF. DNA of the CDR3: TGTGCCTGGAGTCCCTCGGGAGGGCTGAACACTGAAGCTTTCTTT.

The chain is built from TRBV20-1 and TRBJ2-1; D might be TRBD1 (5 bases). Germline V lookup: CDR1 DFQATT, CDR2 SNEGSKA (reference sequence). Trimming stripped 4 bases from V and 5 bases from J, with 6 bases between. This CDR3 has 11 amino acids. The CDR3 here is CSAKGNNEQFF. The CDR3 DNA reads as TGCAGTGCTAAGGGGAACAATGAGCAGTTCTTC.

This clone was detected a few times. The chain recombines TRBV6-2 or TRBV6-3 with TRBJ2-7, with 10 bases that match TRBD2. V shed 2 bases, J shed 4 bases, and the junction held 5 bases outside the gene matches. The V gene's germline CDR1 is MNHEY and CDR2 SVGEGT. The CDR3 is 15 residues long. The CDR3 DNA is TGTGCCAGCAGTTACCCTAGCGGGAGACCTTACGAGCAGTACTTC. Translating gives CASSYPSGRPYEQYF.